This T cell receptor (beta chain) was sequenced during a study of human thymus T cells. The CDR3 is made up of 17 amino acids. J lost 9 bases, V lost 3 bases, and 15 bases had no gene match. Germline assignment: CDR1 MGHRA and CDR2 YSYEKL. Repertoires were generated with immunoSEQ multiplex PCR, while TCRdb's copy carries only in-frame clones and drops some. This table holds roughly 120,000 clones, over 85% found once. In corrective heart surgery, resections were taken, and these provided the thymus tissue. This chain joins TRBV4-1 and TRBJ2-1, with TRBD2 matching 9 bases. The receptor comes from a boy under three years old with a congenital heart defect but otherwise immunologically healthy. Specimen: thymus tissue. This CDR3 is CASSHLFRERGAGEQFF. CDR3 DNA: TGCGCCAGCAGCCACCTATTTCGGGAGCGGGGGGCCGGTGAGCAGTTCTTC.